This T cell receptor (beta chain) emerged from a study of blood T cell repertoires in COVID-19. The germline V gene has CDR1 SGHRS and CDR2 YFSETQ. CDR3 length: 13 residues. V dropped 2 bases and J dropped 4 bases, with 9 bases sitting between them. Here immunoSEQ multiplex PCR was the method, and the copy in TCRdb shows in-frame clones only, minus some. This sample has more than 95,000 clones, with 84% found just once. The material sequenced was peripheral blood. The receptor was isolated from a man in his sixties with acute or convalescent COVID-19. The chain uses TRBV5-1 and TRBJ2-5; D is possibly TRBD2 (6 bases). The CDR3 bases are TGCGCCAGCAGCTTTTCCGGGGGAGAGACCCAGTACTTC. It yields the protein CASSFSGGETQYF.